Included here is one T cell receptor beta chain sequence, with context. The data are from a study of blood T cell repertoires in COVID-19. Study-wide context: There were acute and convalescent COVID-19 samples, and they came from the United States, Italy and Spain. T cells, B-cell-depleted T cells, or PBMCs provided the cDNA or gDNA that served as material.

In the authors' workflow: Using reference gene primer amplification, nucleated cell counts were estimated. This table comes from immunoSEQ multiplex PCR, and its TCRdb copy is limited to in-frame clones, with some not included. The D gene and trimming were derived from the DNA, and the V and J assignments and clone size from that table. The sample has more than 40,000 clones; around 90% are singletons. The CDR3 loop spans 17 amino acids. Trimming took 6 bases from V and 4 from J, leaving 24 bases between them. Germline V CDR1 and CDR2: MGHRA, YSYEKL. Sequenced sample: peripheral blood. The sequence derives from an older man with acute or convalescent COVID-19. The chain recombines TRBV4-1 with TRBJ1-2; a possible D gene is TRBD1 (6 bases). CDR3 sequence reads: CASRPGGARDVIYGYTF. DNA of the CDR3: TGCGCCAGCAGACCGGGGGGGGCGCGGGATGTCATCTATGGCTACACCTTC.